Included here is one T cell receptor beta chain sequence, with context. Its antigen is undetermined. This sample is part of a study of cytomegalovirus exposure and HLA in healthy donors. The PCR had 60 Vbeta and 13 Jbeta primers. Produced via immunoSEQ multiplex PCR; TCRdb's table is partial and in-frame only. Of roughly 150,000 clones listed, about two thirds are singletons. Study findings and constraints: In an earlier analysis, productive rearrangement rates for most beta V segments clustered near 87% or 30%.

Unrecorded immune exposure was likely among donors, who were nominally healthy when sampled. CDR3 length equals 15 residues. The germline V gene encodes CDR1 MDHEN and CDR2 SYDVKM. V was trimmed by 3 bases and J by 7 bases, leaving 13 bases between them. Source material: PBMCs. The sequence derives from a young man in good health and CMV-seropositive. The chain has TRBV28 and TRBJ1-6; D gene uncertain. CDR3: CASSFRSESNSPLHF. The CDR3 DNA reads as TGTGCCAGCAGTTTCCGTAGCGAGTCGAATTCACCCCTCCACTTT. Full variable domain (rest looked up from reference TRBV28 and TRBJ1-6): DVKVTQSSRYLVKRTGEKVFLECVQDMDHENMFWYRQDPGLGLRLIYFSYDVKMKEKGDIPEGYSVSREKKERFSLILESASTNQTSMYLCASSFRSESNSPLHFGNGTRLTVT.